The rows below give T cell receptor beta chains drawn from one sample of a study of post-analysis software for immune sequencing data. TCRdb used MiXCR to reprocess the PCR reads, holding one entry per CDR3 protein. The table has under 200,000 distinct CDR3 sequences, roughly 28% seen once. Sequenced material: blood. All receptors derive from a girl younger than 18 with multiple sclerosis. CDR3s include the opening cysteine and the closing phenylalanine or tryptophan. D genes are given only for firm matches. The listing skips clone size in some rows; elsewhere it reads once, few, many or a size class.

clone size	J gene	D gene	V gene	CDR3 DNA	CDR3 protein
few	TRBJ2-7	TRBD2	TRBV7-9	TGTGCCAGCAGCTTTCTAGCGGGAGGGGTATACGAGCAGTACTTC	CASSFLAGGVYEQYF
many	TRBJ1-2	TRBD1	TRBV6-1	TGTGCCAGCAGTCCACTGCAGGGGGGTTCTAACTATGGCTACACCTTC	CASSPLQGGSNYGYTF
many	TRBJ1-5	NA	TRBV28	TGTGCCAGCATTCCGGCCCTGCGGGGTCAGCCCCAGCATTTT	CASIPALRGQPQHF
NA	TRBJ2-7	NA	TRBV7-2	TGTGCCAGCAGCCTTACAATTAGCCACGAGCAGTACTTC	CASSLTISHEQYF
NA	TRBJ2-7	NA	TRBV10-2	TGCGCCAGCAGGCAGACACCGAGCTCCTACGAGCAGTACTTC	CASRQTPSSYEQYF
many	TRBJ2-4	TRBD2	TRBV20-1	TGCAGTGCTGCACCTAGCGGGGGGGCCGTCAAAAACATTCAGTACTTC	CSAAPSGGAVKNIQYF
NA	TRBJ2-2	NA	TRBV28	TGTGCCAGCAAGGCGGGAAACACCGGGGAGCTGTTTTTT	CASKAGNTGELFF
many	TRBJ2-7	NA	TRBV27	TGTGCCAGCCCCTCCCGGGACATCTCCTACGAGCAGTACTTC	CASPSRDISYEQYF
many	TRBJ2-1	NA	TRBV27	TGTGCCAGCAGCCCCCAGTCCCGGGACAATGAGCAGTTCTTC	CASSPQSRDNEQFF
NA	TRBJ2-1	NA	TRBV6-2/TRBV6-3	TGTGCCAGCACCGCATTTCGGACAGCTTACAATGAGCAGTTCTTC	CASTAFRTAYNEQFF
NA	TRBJ1-5	TRBD1	TRBV5-1	TGCGCCAGCAGCTTGGACGGACAGGGGAGGCAGCCCCAGCATTTT	CASSLDGQGRQPQHF
many	TRBJ2-7	NA	TRBV4-1	TGCGCCAGCAGCCAAGCTTCAGGGACCTACGAGCAGTACTTC	CASSQASGTYEQYF
many	TRBJ1-2	NA	TRBV7-2	TGTGCCAGCAGCTCCGGTACAACTGGCTACACCTTC	CASSSGTTGYTF
NA	TRBJ2-1	TRBD2	TRBV20-1	TGCAGTGCTGTGACTAGCGGGAGACTTTTGGGGGATGAGCAGTTCTTC	CSAVTSGRLLGDEQFF